These 22 T cell receptor beta chains originate from one sample sequenced in a study of cytomegalovirus exposure and HLA in healthy donors. Primers included in the PCR were 60 Vbeta and 13 Jbeta primers. Sequenced by immunoSEQ multiplex PCR; TCRdb stores in-frame clones only, minus some. Of under 70,000 clones in the sample, approximately 71% were seen once. Sequenced material: PBMCs. These receptors were taken from a man in his forties in good health and CMV-seropositive.

This clone was seen a few times. The conserved phenylalanine or tryptophan is not found at the CDR3 terminus, so this likely reflects a read error. This chain links TRBV11-2 with TRBJ1-2; weak D call: TRBD1 (5 bases). Trimming removed 4 bases from V and 8 bases from J, with 20 bases in between. Looked up from germline, CDR1 is SGHAT and CDR2 is FQNNGV. This CDR3 contains 15 residues. CDR3 amino acids: CASSSPTQAGEGYTV. The CDR3, as DNA: TGTGCCAGCAGCTCCCCCACCCAAGCGGGGGAAGGCTACACCGTC.

This clone was seen a handful of times. The V call is TRBV6-6, the J call TRBJ2-1; 8 positions match TRBD2. From germline, CDR1 is MNHNY and CDR2 SVGAGI (reference sequence). With V trimmed by 4 bases and J by 10 bases, 9 bases remained unmatched. CDR3 length: 14 amino acids. The chain's CDR3 is CASSSTSESPEQFF. CDR3 sequence (DNA): TGTGCCAGCAGTTCGACTAGCGAGTCTCCCGAGCAGTTCTTC.

The rearrangement joins TRBV5-1 to TRBJ2-3; TRBD2 aligns across 11 bases. This CDR3 spans 17 amino acids. The V gene end was trimmed by 3 bases and the J gene end by 4 bases; junction bases not matched to a gene: 10. The V gene's germline CDR1 is SGHRS and CDR2 YFSETQ. The CDR3 here is CASSSAFTSGGADTQYF. The CDR3 DNA is TGCGCCAGCAGCTCCGCCTTCACTAGCGGGGGAGCAGATACGCAGTATTTT.

The rearrangement joins TRBV11-2 to TRBJ2-7; 8 bases line up with TRBD1. The CDR3 contains 15 residues. Germline CDR1 is SGHAT and CDR2 is FQNNGV. V shed 5 bases and J 6 bases; nucleotides not matched to a gene: 12. The CDR3 coding sequence is TGTGCCAGCAGCGCAACGGGACAGGCAGTCGGCGAGCAGTACTTC. Amino acid sequence: CASSATGQAVGEQYF. Full variable domain (missing parts from reference TRBV11-2 and TRBJ2-7): EAGVAQSPRYKIIEKRQSVAFWCNPISGHATLYWYQQILGQGPKLLIQFQNNGVVDDSQLPKDRFSAERLKGVDSTLKIQPAKLEDSAVYLCASSATGQAVGEQYFGPGTRLTVT.

The chain has TRBV5-8 and TRBJ1-5; a weak D match, TRBD1 (5 bases). Germline loops: CDR1 SGHTS, CDR2 YDEGEE. This CDR3 comprises 14 residues. Trimming removed 4 bases from V and 3 bases from J, with 11 bases in between. The CDR3 sequence is CASSVRVFNQPQHF. Written as DNA, the CDR3 is TGTGCCAGCAGCGTCAGGGTTTTCAATCAGCCCCAGCATTTT.

This rearrangement joins TRBV21-1 to TRBJ2-1; the table's TRBD2 call for D was not verified on the DNA. TRBV21-1 is classified as a pseudogene. The CDR3 totals 14 residues. As DNA, the CDR3 is TGTGCCAGCAGCAATCGCGACTCCTACAATGAGCAGTTCTTC. Translation gives CASSNRDSYNEQFF.

This chain uses TRBV13 with TRBJ1-6; tentatively, D is TRBD1 (6 bases). V dropped 5 bases and J dropped 2 bases, with 10 bases sitting between them. The germline V gene has CDR1 PRHDT and CDR2 FYEKMQ (reference sequence). The CDR3 has 15 residues. CDR3 sequence (DNA): TGTGCCAGCAGCACCGGGACAACCTATAATTCACCCCTCCACTTT. Amino acids: CASSTGTTYNSPLHF. Drawing the rest from reference TRBV13 and TRBJ1-6, the complete variable domain is AAGVIQSPRHLIKEKRETATLKCYPIPRHDTVYWYQQGPGQDPQFLISFYEKMQSDKGSIPDRFSAQQFSDYHSELNMSSLELGDSALYFCASSTGTTYNSPLHFGNGTRLTVT.

This clone was picked up a small number of times. CDR3 in DNA: TGTGCCAGTAGTGTCCAGGGGGCTGAGGGAACTGAAGCTTTCTTT. It codes for CASSVQGAEGTEAFF. The V gene is TRBV19, the J gene TRBJ1-1; 8 nucleotides agree with TRBD1. J lost 5 bases, V lost 5 bases, and 10 bases had no gene match. CDR3 length: 15 amino acids. Per the germline V gene, CDR1 is LNHDA and CDR2 is SQIVND (reference sequence).

This clone was seen just once. This rearrangement joins TRBV5-1 to TRBJ2-1; 11 positions match TRBD2. The CDR3 extends over 15 amino acids. CDR1 and CDR2 (germline): SGHRS, YFSETQ. Germline trimming cut 2 bases from V and 6 bases from J; bases unmatched to any gene: 4. CDR3 sequence reads: CASSFSGGALNEQFF. In DNA form, the CDR3 reads TGCGCCAGCAGCTTTAGCGGGGGGGCCCTCAATGAGCAGTTCTTC.

The chain carries TRBV7-2 and TRBJ2-2; no clear D. From germline, CDR1 is SGHTA and CDR2 FQGNSA. Trimming left V 8 bases short and J 1 base short, with 8 bases between. This CDR3 is 13 amino acids long. The CDR3 loop is CASGPVNTGELFF. The CDR3 DNA follows: TGTGCCAGCGGCCCTGTGAACACCGGGGAGCTGTTTTTT.

This sequence joins TRBV2 and TRBJ1-4, with 10 nucleotides matching TRBD1. There are 14 residues in the CDR3. Germline V gives CDR1 SNHLY, CDR2 FYNNEI. J gave up 6 bases and V 7 bases, and 5 bases lay outside the gene matches. CDR3 in amino acids: CASIPDRGDEKLFF. CDR3 bases: TGTGCCAGCATCCCGGACAGGGGGGATGAAAAACTGTTTTTT.

The chain is built from TRBV29-1 and TRBJ1-1; TRBD1 is a possible D gene (6 bases). CDR3 length: 12 residues. Trimming took 6 bases from V and 5 from J, leaving 13 bases between them. Germline CDR1 SQVTM, CDR2 ANQGSEA. CDR3 amino acids: CSVPRGKTEAFF. Written as DNA, the CDR3 is TGCAGCGTCCCAAGGGGGAAGACTGAAGCTTTCTTT.

This rearrangement joins TRBV4-2 to TRBJ2-7, with 8 nucleotides matching TRBD2. The CDR3 length is 14 residues. Germline assignment: CDR1 LGHNA and CDR2 YNFKEQ. V lost 4 bases to trimming and J lost 0 bases; unmatched junction nucleotides: 2. The CDR3 sequence is CASSPRGGSYEQYF. CDR3 DNA sequence: TGTGCCAGCAGCCCACGGGGGGGCTCCTACGAGCAGTACTTC.

The rearrangement joins TRBV5-8 to TRBJ1-6, with TRBD1 matching over 8 bases. The CDR3 has 15 residues. From germline, CDR1 is SGHTS and CDR2 YDEGEE. Germline trimming cut 4 bases from V and 9 bases from J; bases unmatched to any gene: 9. The CDR3 is CASSLNSDRVSPLHF. For the CDR3, the DNA is TGTGCCAGCAGCCTCAACTCGGACAGGGTTTCACCCCTCCACTTT. The whole variable domain, remainder taken from reference TRBV5-8 and TRBJ1-6, is EAGVTQSPTHLIKTRGQQATLRCSPISGHTSVYWYQQALGLGLQFLLWYDEGEERNRGNFPPRFSGRQFPNYSSELNVNALELEDSALYLCASSLNSDRVSPLHFGNGTRLTVT.

The chain is built from TRBV6-5 and TRBJ1-1; 7 nucleotides align to TRBD1. CDR1 is MNHEY, CDR2 SVGAGI, per germline. V dropped 2 bases and J dropped 5; count of bases not matched to a gene: 5. This CDR3 comprises 14 residues. CDR3: CASSYKGAETEAFF. The DNA of the CDR3 is TGTGCCAGCAGTTACAAGGGGGCAGAGACTGAAGCTTTCTTT.

CDR3 sequence: CASSLSQGNTEAFF. The CDR3 region has the DNA TGTGCCAGCAGCTTAAGTCAGGGCAACACTGAAGCTTTCTTT. This chain joins TRBV11-1 and TRBJ1-1; D is possibly TRBD1 (5 bases). The CDR3 has 14 residues. The V and J ends lost 2 bases and 2 bases respectively, with 9 bases between them. The germline V gene encodes CDR1 SGHAT and CDR2 FQDESV (reference sequence). Using reference TRBV11-1 and TRBJ1-1 for the parts outside the CDR3, the full variable domain is EAEVAQSPRYKITEKSQAVAFWCDPISGHATLYWYRQILGQGPELLVQFQDESVVDDSQLPKDRFSAERLKGVDSTLKIQPAELGDSAMYLCASSLSQGNTEAFFGQGTRLTVV.

Only a few counts were recorded for this clone. This sequence joins TRBV6-5 and TRBJ2-7; 8 bases line up with TRBD1. From germline, CDR1 is MNHEY and CDR2 SVGAGI. V was pared by 6 bases and J by 0 bases, with 1 base of the junction left unmatched. The CDR3 covers 13 residues. This CDR3 reads CASRQGASYEQYF. CDR3 DNA sequence: TGTGCCAGCAGGCAGGGGGCCTCCTACGAGCAGTACTTC.

The CDR3: CASSGDRRVAFF. The CDR3, as DNA: TGTGCCAGCAGTGGGGACAGGAGGGTAGCTTTCTTT. The chain carries TRBV25-1 and TRBJ1-1, with TRBD1 matching over 8 bases. Germline V CDR1 and CDR2: MGHDK, SYGVNS. Germline trimming cut 4 bases from V and 10 bases from J; bases unmatched to any gene: 5. The CDR3 sequence is 12 residues long.

This clone was recorded a few times. The V call is TRBV19, the J call TRBJ1-2; 8 nucleotides line up with TRBD1. CDR1 and CDR2 from the germline V gene are LNHDA and SQIVND (reference sequence). The J segment lost 4 bases and the V segment lost 10 bases, leaving 5 bases of the junction unmatched. The CDR3 spans 12 residues. The CDR3 bases are TGTGCCACCGTTCAGGGGGCCTATGGCTACACCTTC. Protein sequence: CATVQGAYGYTF. Drawing the rest from reference TRBV19 and TRBJ1-2, the complete variable domain is DGGITQSPKYLFRKEGQNVTLSCEQNLNHDAMYWYRQDPGQGLRLIYYSQIVNDFQKGDIAEGYSVSREKKESFPLTVTSAQKNPTAFYLCATVQGAYGYTFGSGTRLTVV.

The rearrangement uses TRBV4-1 and TRBJ2-1; 13 nucleotides match TRBD2. The J segment lost 7 bases and the V segment lost 4 bases, leaving 7 bases of the junction unmatched. The CDR3 runs 16 residues. From germline, CDR1 is MGHRA and CDR2 YSYEKL. CDR3 coding DNA: TGCGCCAGCAGCCCCCCACTAGCGGGGGGGGATAATGAGCAGTTCTTC. Amino acids: CASSPPLAGGDNEQFF.

This rearrangement joins TRBV5-8 to TRBJ2-7; 9 bases are a match to TRBD2. In germline, CDR1 is SGHTS, CDR2 YDEGEE. Trimming cost V 0 bases and J 0 bases; bases outside gene matches: 4. CDR3 length: 16 amino acids. CDR3 sequence: CASSLAAGLASYEQYF. Written as DNA, the CDR3 is TGTGCCAGCAGCTTGGCAGCGGGACTAGCCTCCTACGAGCAGTACTTC.

The gene calls are TRBV29-1 and TRBJ2-1; no reliable D call. The CDR3 covers 11 residues. With 7 bases removed from V and 5 bases from J, the gap between germline ends came to 9 bases. In germline, CDR1 is SQVTM, CDR2 ANQGSEA. CDR3 in amino acids: CSGGENNEQFF. CDR3 nucleotides: TGCAGCGGAGGAGAAAACAATGAGCAGTTCTTC.